The entry below describes one T cell receptor beta chain. Only in-frame clones appear in the TCRdb table, and some are missing; sequencing was by immunoSEQ multiplex PCR. There are about 100,000 clones in the sample; around 89% occur only once, and under 10% lies in the top ten. V dropped 4 bases and J dropped 5 bases, with 18 bases sitting between them. CDR3 length: 15 residues. CDR1 and CDR2 from the germline V gene are SGHKS and YYEKEE (reference sequence). This sample is drawn from a study of control samples from healthy donors and cancer patients. The material sequenced was blood. The TCR comes from a man aged 25-40 years in good health. The chain joins TRBV5-5 to TRBJ1-1; D call uncertain. Here the CDR3 DNA reads TGTGCCAGCAGCCCAACCGGAGTCTCGGGGACTGAAGCTTTCTTT. It codes for CASSPTGVSGTEAFF.